These 28 T cell receptor beta chains were all obtained from the same sample, sequenced in a study of blood T cell repertoires in COVID-19. The data were produced by immunoSEQ multiplex PCR, yet TCRdb's version contains in-frame clones alone and is incomplete. The data hold some 49,000 clones, with roughly 85% observed a single time. Input material: peripheral blood. These TCRs come from a human donor in a cohort sampled during active COVID-19.

The V call is TRBV28, the J call TRBJ1-6; the match to TRBD1 covers 7 bases. Germline V lookup: CDR1 MDHEN, CDR2 SYDVKM. V was clipped by 2 bases and J by 14 bases; unmatched bases: 9. The CDR3 has 14 residues. The CDR3 coding sequence is TGTGCCAGCAGTTTAAAAACAGGGGATAGGGCCCTCCACTTT. It codes for CASSLKTGDRALHF.

The chain links TRBV9 to TRBJ2-1; a weak D match, TRBD2 (6 bases). The length of the CDR3 is 19 residues. V shed 9 bases and J shed 3 bases, with 31 bases lying between them. The germline CDR1 and CDR2 sequences are SGDLS and YYNGEE. CDR3 nucleotides: TGTGCCATCCTTCGGGTGGGGGGAACCGTTATCCCCCGCTACAATGAGCAGTTCTTC. Its translation is CAILRVGGTVIPRYNEQFF.

This clone has a handful of counts. This chain connects TRBV3-1 (or the pseudogene TRBV3-2) to TRBJ2-7, with D possibly matching TRBD2 (5 bases). CDR1 LGHDT and CDR2 YNNKEL come from the germline V gene (reference sequence). Deletions cut 5 bases from V and 6 bases from J, with 20 bases between. The CDR3 contains 15 residues. The chain's CDR3 is CASSNLDTITSEQYF. CDR3 in DNA: TGTGCCAGCAGCAATCTCGATACCATCACTAGCGAGCAGTACTTC.

V gene TRBV29-1 combines with J gene TRBJ2-1; TRBD2 aligns across 8 bases. J was trimmed by 1 base and V by 4 bases; bases with no gene match: 6. The CDR3 has 15 amino acids. Germline V gene lookup returns CDR1 SQVTM and CDR2 ANQGSEA. CDR3 sequence reads: CSVGPGGWSYNEQFF. CDR3 DNA sequence: TGCAGCGTTGGCCCGGGAGGGTGGTCCTACAATGAGCAGTTCTTC.

DNA of the CDR3: TGTGCCAGCAGCTCCCACTACAGGGGTCCCGGGGAGCTGTTTTTT. It specifies CASSSHYRGPGELFF. This chain links TRBV7-6 with TRBJ2-2, with 7 bases fitting TRBD1. This CDR3 is built from 15 residues. CDR1 and CDR2 from the germline V gene are SGHVS and FNYEAQ. V gave up 4 bases and J gave up 6 bases; unmatched junction bases: 8. Variable domain in full (rest from reference TRBV7-6 and TRBJ2-2): GAGVSQSPRYKVTKRGQDVALRCDPISGHVSLYWYRQALGQGPEFLTYFNYEAQQDKSGLPNDRFSAERPEGSISTLTIQRTEQRDSAMYRCASSSHYRGPGELFFGEGSRLTVL.

The rearrangement uses TRBV28 and TRBJ1-2; a possible D gene is TRBD1 (6 bases). Trimming took off 2 bases at V and 8 bases at J, with 12 bases between the two ends. There are 13 residues in the CDR3. Germline lookup yields CDR1 MDHEN and CDR2 SYDVKM. The CDR3 region is CASSLPSRGGYTF. DNA for the CDR3: TGTGCCAGCAGTTTACCCTCCAGGGGAGGCTACACCTTC.

The chain is built from TRBV2 and TRBJ2-1; 9 bases are a match to TRBD2. CDR1 and CDR2 from the germline V gene are SNHLY and FYNNEI. V lost 2 bases and J lost 6; bases outside the gene matches: 5. This CDR3 contains 15 residues. Written as DNA, the CDR3 is TGTGCCAGCAGTGAAAGGGGTAGCGGGAGCAATGAGCAGTTCTTC. It translates to CASSERGSGSNEQFF.

The V and J genes are TRBV7-3 and TRBJ2-2, with D hard to call. The CDR3 extends over 13 amino acids. Per germline, CDR1 SGHTA and CDR2 FQGTGA. Trimming stripped 6 bases from V and 6 bases from J, with 11 bases between. DNA for the CDR3: TGTGCCAGCAGGTTCTCCGGTCCCGGGGAGCTGTTTTTT. Translating it yields CASRFSGPGELFF.

The rearrangement links TRBV1 to TRBJ2-7; TRBD2, as called in the table, went unchecked against the DNA. TRBV1 is an annotated pseudogene. The CDR3 runs to 18 residues. CDR3 nucleotides: TGCACCAGCAGCCAACCTCCCTGCCCCCATAGCGTCCCCTACGAGCAGTACTTC. Translated: CTSSQPPCPHSVPYEQYF.

The chain uses TRBV6-5 and TRBJ2-7; 9 nucleotides align to TRBD1. The CDR3 runs 16 residues. The J segment lost 5 bases and the V segment lost 2 bases, leaving 10 bases of the junction unmatched. CDR1 and CDR2 from the germline V gene are MNHEY and SVGAGI. The CDR3 region is CASSYASGTGSHEQYF. The CDR3 DNA sequence: TGTGCCAGCAGTTACGCCTCCGGGACAGGGTCCCACGAGCAGTACTTC.

The chain carries TRBV5-1 and TRBJ1-4; TRBD1 matches 8 bases. Trimming at V came to 0 bases and at J to 11 bases, leaving 9 bases not matched to a gene. The V gene's germline CDR1 is SGHRS and CDR2 YFSETQ. CDR3 length: 15 amino acids. The CDR3 spells CASSLEATGERKLFF. The CDR3 bases are TGCGCCAGCAGCTTGGAGGCGACAGGGGAGAGGAAACTGTTTTTT.

This rearrangement joins TRBV28 to TRBJ1-4, with 7 nucleotides matching TRBD1. The germline V gene has CDR1 MDHEN and CDR2 SYDVKM. This CDR3 has 16 amino acids. The V and J ends lost 4 bases and 7 bases, in that order; junction bases with no gene match: 12. The CDR3 loop reads CASSSLSRGLSEKLFF. For the CDR3, the DNA is TGTGCCAGCAGTTCCCTATCCAGGGGGTTAAGTGAAAAACTGTTTTTT. Supplemented by reference TRBV28 and TRBJ1-4, the full variable domain reads DVKVTQSSRYLVKRTGEKVFLECVQDMDHENMFWYRQDPGLGLRLIYFSYDVKMKEKGDIPEGYSVSREKKERFSLILESASTNQTSMYLCASSSLSRGLSEKLFFGSGTQLSVL.

The sample holds a few counts of this clone. The chain joins TRBV27 to TRBJ2-7; 8 nucleotides line up with TRBD1. Trimming removed 4 bases from V and 6 bases from J; junction bases left unmatched: 8. Germline CDR1 is MNHEY and CDR2 is SMNVEV (reference sequence). The CDR3 sequence is 14 residues long. DNA for the CDR3: TGTGCCAGCAGTTCCACGGACAGGGCGGGCGAGCAGTACTTC. Its translation is CASSSTDRAGEQYF.

The V call is TRBV5-1, the J call TRBJ1-1, with D maybe TRBD1 (6 bases). V lost 2 bases, J lost 9 bases, and 11 bases lay in between. The CDR3 is 12 residues long. Germline assignment: CDR1 SGHRS and CDR2 YFSETQ. CDR3 nucleotide sequence: TGCGCCAGCAGCTTAAACAGGGTTAAAGCTTTCTTT. This encodes CASSLNRVKAFF.

This clone was detected only a few times. The V gene is TRBV20-1, the J gene TRBJ2-7; TRBD2 matches at 13 bases. CDR1 is DFQATT and CDR2 is SNEGSKA in the germline V gene (reference sequence). V gave up 3 bases and J gave up 2 bases; unmatched junction bases: 16. The CDR3 loop spans 19 amino acids. Written as DNA, the CDR3 is TGCAGTGCTAGTGCCGATCTCGGGACTAGCGGGAAGGTACCCTACGAGCAGTACTTC. Protein: CSASADLGTSGKVPYEQYF.

The chain combines TRBV4-3 with TRBJ2-2; 7 bases map to TRBD2. This CDR3 contains 16 residues. Germline V gene sequence: CDR1 LGHNA, CDR2 YSLEER. Trimming took 0 bases from V and 0 from J; bases not matched to a gene: 1. The CDR3 coding sequence is TGCGCCAGCAGCCAAGACCTAGCGGCGAACACCGGGGAGCTGTTTTTT. Its protein is CASSQDLAANTGELFF.

CDR3 amino acids: CASTLMTGVTEAFF. Here the CDR3 DNA reads TGTGCCAGCACCCTAATGACAGGGGTGACTGAAGCTTTCTTT. The chain uses TRBV7-9 and TRBJ1-1; 8 bases are a match to TRBD1. Germline V gene sequence: CDR1 SEHNR, CDR2 FQNEAQ (reference sequence). This CDR3 is 14 amino acids long. The V and J ends lost 7 bases and 5 bases, in that order; junction bases with no gene match: 9. Variable domain in full (rest from reference TRBV7-9 and TRBJ1-1): DTGVSQNPRHKITKRGQNVTFRCDPISEHNRLYWYRQTLGQGPEFLTYFQNEAQLEKSRLLSDRFSAERPKGSFSTLEIQRTEQGDSAMYLCASTLMTGVTEAFFGQGTRLTVV.

The V gene is TRBV4-3, the J gene TRBJ2-5; 7 nucleotides align to TRBD2. CDR1 is LGHNA and CDR2 is YSLEER in the germline V gene. This CDR3 is built from 15 residues. Trimming at V came to 3 bases and at J to 2 bases, leaving 6 bases not matched to a gene. CDR3 nucleotides: TGCGCCAGCAGCCAGCGGGGCGGGGGACAAGAGACCCAGTACTTC. As protein: CASSQRGGGQETQYF.

The V gene is TRBV6-1, the J gene TRBJ2-2, with a weak D call TRBD2 (6 bases). Trimming pared 6 bases from V and 2 bases from J, leaving 10 bases between. CDR1 and CDR2 (germline): MNHNS, SASEGT. The CDR3 has 14 residues. The CDR3 nucleotides read TGTGCCAGCAGGGTCGGGGGTAACACCGGGGAGCTGTTTTTT. Amino acids: CASRVGGNTGELFF.

CDR3 coding DNA: TGTGCCAGCGGGCTAGCCAAAAACATTCAGTACTTC. This codes for CASGLAKNIQYF. This chain uses TRBV28 with TRBJ2-4, with no clear D. There are 12 residues in the CDR3. Trimming left V 8 bases short and J 0 bases short, with 5 bases between. CDR1 MDHEN and CDR2 SYDVKM come from the germline V gene.

The chain carries TRBV3-1 (or the pseudogene TRBV3-2) and TRBJ1-1; D ambiguous. With 4 bases removed from V and 5 bases from J, the gap between germline ends came to 14 bases. The CDR3 runs 14 residues. CDR1 and CDR2 from the germline V gene are LGHDT and YNNKEL (reference sequence). The CDR3 spells CASSLTNGRTEAFF. CDR3 sequence (DNA): TGTGCCAGCAGCCTTACAAACGGGAGAACTGAAGCTTTCTTT.

This clone is a singleton in its sample. The J gene is TRBJ1-1, the V gene TRBV5-1, with D tentatively TRBD1 (5 bases). Germline V gene sequence: CDR1 SGHRS, CDR2 YFSETQ. V lost 1 base to trimming and J lost 11 bases, with 18 bases between them. The length of the CDR3 is 14 residues. The CDR3 region has the DNA TGCGCCAGCAGCTTGCACCGGGACTCATCGGACGCTTTCTTT. This sequence encodes CASSLHRDSSDAFF.

The chain employs TRBV25-1 and TRBJ1-1; D is undetermined. V was shortened by 0 bases and J by 2 bases, with 10 bases between the two germline ends. The CDR3 length is 15 residues. The germline V gene encodes CDR1 MGHDK and CDR2 SYGVNS. Here the CDR3 reads CASSEYASSNTEAFF. The CDR3 DNA sequence: TGTGCCAGCAGTGAATATGCGAGCTCCAACACTGAAGCTTTCTTT.

This clone was observed once. The rearrangement uses TRBV9 and TRBJ2-7; 9 positions agree with TRBD2. CDR1 is SGDLS and CDR2 is YYNGEE in the germline V gene. V gave up 0 bases and J gave up 3 bases; unmatched junction bases: 7. This CDR3 is built from 16 residues. The CDR3 region has the DNA TGTGCCAGCAGCGTAGCGGCGGGAGGGACGATCTACGAGCAGTACTTC. Residues: CASSVAAGGTIYEQYF.

The table lists this clone with a count of one. This rearrangement joins TRBV5-1 to TRBJ2-5; possibly TRBD1 for D (6 bases). Per the germline V gene, CDR1 is SGHRS and CDR2 is YFSETQ. V gave up 0 bases and J gave up 1 base, with 10 bases separating them. The CDR3 totals 15 residues. The CDR3 reads CASSLGRGIQETQYF. The CDR3, as DNA: TGCGCCAGCAGCTTGGGCAGGGGAATCCAAGAGACCCAGTACTTC.

This chain connects TRBV19 to TRBJ1-5; possibly TRBD1 for D (6 bases). The ends were cut back, 8 bases at V and 3 bases at J, with 17 bases in the middle. In germline, CDR1 is LNHDA, CDR2 SQIVND (reference sequence). The CDR3 has 15 residues. CDR3: CASGPDRLNNQPQHF. For the CDR3, the DNA is TGTGCCAGTGGCCCTGACAGGTTGAACAATCAGCCCCAGCATTTT.

The J gene is TRBJ1-1, the V gene TRBV28; maybe TRBD1 (5 bases). This CDR3 contains 12 residues. The V gene lost 11 bases and the J gene lost 4 bases, with 14 bases spanning the gap. The germline V gene has CDR1 MDHEN and CDR2 SYDVKM. DNA of the CDR3: TGTGCCTGCACGGACATTGGCACTGAAGCTTTCTTT. Translated, it gives CACTDIGTEAFF.

V and J are TRBV28 and TRBJ2-2; weak D call: TRBD2 (5 bases). V was trimmed by 4 bases and J by 1 base, leaving 10 bases between them. The CDR3 is 15 amino acids. CDR1 is MDHEN and CDR2 is SYDVKM in the germline V gene. The CDR3 protein is CASSSTGKNTGELFF. As DNA, the CDR3 is TGTGCCAGCAGTTCTACCGGGAAGAACACCGGGGAGCTGTTTTTT. Full variable domain (rest looked up from reference TRBV28 and TRBJ2-2): DVKVTQSSRYLVKRTGEKVFLECVQDMDHENMFWYRQDPGLGLRLIYFSYDVKMKEKGDIPEGYSVSREKKERFSLILESASTNQTSMYLCASSSTGKNTGELFFGEGSRLTVL.